A single sample is the source of the 5 T cell receptor beta chains below, sequenced in a study of blood T cell repertoires in COVID-19. Method: immunoSEQ multiplex PCR; TCRdb's copy keeps in-frame clones and lacks some. The sample records around 15,000 clones, about 89% being singletons. The specimen was peripheral blood. These receptors all come from a man aged 60 to 69 with acute or convalescent COVID-19.

The chain is built from TRBV6-6 and TRBJ1-2; D gene unclear. Germline V gene sequence: CDR1 MNHNY, CDR2 SVGAGI (reference sequence). Trimming removed 6 bases from V and 7 bases from J, with 15 bases in between. The CDR3 totals 13 residues. The CDR3 is CASSTSGVGGYTF. The CDR3 DNA reads TGTGCCAGCAGCACCAGCGGGGTAGGTGGCTACACCTTC.

The CDR3 is CASSFRTGTGNTIYF. The DNA of the CDR3 is TGTGCCAGCAGTTTTCGGACAGGGACTGGAAACACCATATATTTT. This chain connects TRBV28 to TRBJ1-3; TRBD1 aligns across 8 bases. The length of the CDR3 is 15 residues. CDR1 MDHEN and CDR2 SYDVKM come from the germline V gene. J was trimmed by 2 bases and V by 3 bases; bases with no gene match: 3.

The chain employs TRBV18 and TRBJ1-1; D call uncertain. The V and J ends lost 2 bases and 5 bases respectively, with 9 bases between them. CDR3 length equals 13 residues. Germline V lookup: CDR1 KGHSH, CDR2 LQKENI. The CDR3 region has the DNA TGTGCCAGCTCACCAAGGGAGGGAACTGAAGCTTTCTTT. Protein sequence: CASSPREGTEAFF.

The chain uses TRBV28 and TRBJ1-1; 9 nucleotides match TRBD1. With V trimmed by 2 bases and J by 0 bases, 10 bases remained unmatched. CDR3 length: 18 residues. Germline CDR1 is MDHEN and CDR2 is SYDVKM. This CDR3 is CASSLTGGIPLMNTEAFF. CDR3 DNA sequence: TGTGCCAGCAGTTTAACAGGGGGCATCCCCCTCATGAACACTGAAGCTTTCTTT.

The chain is built from TRBV29-1 and TRBJ2-5, with a weak D call TRBD1 (6 bases). This CDR3 is built from 14 residues. Germline CDR1 SQVTM, CDR2 ANQGSEA. The ends were cut back, 4 bases at V and 5 bases at J, with 17 bases in the middle. Here the CDR3 DNA reads TGCAGCGTTGTCCCGGGTCCAAGGGGGGAGACCCAGTACTTC. It is translated as CSVVPGPRGETQYF.